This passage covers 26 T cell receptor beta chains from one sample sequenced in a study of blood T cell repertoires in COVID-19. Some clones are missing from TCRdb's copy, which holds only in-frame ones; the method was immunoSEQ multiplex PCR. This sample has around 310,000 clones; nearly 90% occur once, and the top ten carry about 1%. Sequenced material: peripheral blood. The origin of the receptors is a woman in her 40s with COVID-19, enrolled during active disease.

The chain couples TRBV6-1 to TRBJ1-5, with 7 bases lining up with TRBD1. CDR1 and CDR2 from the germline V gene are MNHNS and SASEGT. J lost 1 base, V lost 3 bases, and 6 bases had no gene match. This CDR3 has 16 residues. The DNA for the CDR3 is TGTGCCAGCAGTGACAGGACAGGAACGAGCAATCAGCCCCAGCATTTT. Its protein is CASSDRTGTSNQPQHF.

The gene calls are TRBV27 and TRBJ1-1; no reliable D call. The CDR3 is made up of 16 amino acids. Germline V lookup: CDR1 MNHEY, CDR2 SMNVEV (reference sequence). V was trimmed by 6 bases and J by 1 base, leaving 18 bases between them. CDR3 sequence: CASRPYGFEGNTEAFF. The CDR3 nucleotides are TGTGCCAGCAGACCTTACGGGTTCGAGGGGAACACTGAAGCTTTCTTT.

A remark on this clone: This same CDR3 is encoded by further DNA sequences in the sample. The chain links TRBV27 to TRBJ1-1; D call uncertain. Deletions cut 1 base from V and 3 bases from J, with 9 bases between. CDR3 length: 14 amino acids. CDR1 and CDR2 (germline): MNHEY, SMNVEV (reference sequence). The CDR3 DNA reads TGTGCCAGCAGTTTATACAGACGAGACACTGAAGCTTTCTTT. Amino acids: CASSLYRRDTEAFF.

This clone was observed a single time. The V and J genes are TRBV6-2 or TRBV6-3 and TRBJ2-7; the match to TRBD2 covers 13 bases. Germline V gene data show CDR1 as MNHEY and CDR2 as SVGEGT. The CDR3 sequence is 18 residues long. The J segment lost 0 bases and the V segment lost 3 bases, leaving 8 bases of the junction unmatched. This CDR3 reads CASSYFARTSGSSYEQYF. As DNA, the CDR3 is TGTGCCAGCAGTTATTTCGCTCGGACTAGCGGGAGCTCCTACGAGCAGTACTTC.

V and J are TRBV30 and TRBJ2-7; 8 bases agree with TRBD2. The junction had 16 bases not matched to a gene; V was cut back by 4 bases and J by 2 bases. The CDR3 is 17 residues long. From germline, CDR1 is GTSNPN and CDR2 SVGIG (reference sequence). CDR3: CAWIGTRTSSYTYEQYF. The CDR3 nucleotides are TGTGCCTGGATAGGGACCAGGACTAGCAGCTATACCTACGAGCAGTACTTC.

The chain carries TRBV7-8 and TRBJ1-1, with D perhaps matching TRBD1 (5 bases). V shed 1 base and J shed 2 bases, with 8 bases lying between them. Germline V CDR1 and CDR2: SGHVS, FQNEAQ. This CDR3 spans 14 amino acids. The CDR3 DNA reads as TGTGCCAGCAGCTTAGTAACAGGAAACACTGAAGCTTTCTTT. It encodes CASSLVTGNTEAFF.

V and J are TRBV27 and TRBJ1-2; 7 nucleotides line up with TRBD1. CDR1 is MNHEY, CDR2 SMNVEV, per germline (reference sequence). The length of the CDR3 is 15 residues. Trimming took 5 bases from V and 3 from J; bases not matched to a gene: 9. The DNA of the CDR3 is TGTGCCAGCAGTCCACGACAGGGCGGTTACTATGGCTACACCTTC. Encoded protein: CASSPRQGGYYGYTF.

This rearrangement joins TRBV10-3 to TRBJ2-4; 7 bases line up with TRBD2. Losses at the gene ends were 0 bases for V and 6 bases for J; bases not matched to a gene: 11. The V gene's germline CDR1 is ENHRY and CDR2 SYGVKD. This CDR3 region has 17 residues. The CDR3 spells CAISESRLVGGSNIQYF. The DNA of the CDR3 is TGTGCCATCAGTGAGTCGAGGCTAGTGGGGGGGTCAAACATTCAGTACTTC.

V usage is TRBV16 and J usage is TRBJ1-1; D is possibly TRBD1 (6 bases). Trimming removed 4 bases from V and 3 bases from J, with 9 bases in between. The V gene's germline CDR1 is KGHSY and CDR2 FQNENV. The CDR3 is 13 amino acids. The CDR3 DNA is TGTGCCAGCAGCCCGGACAGCTACACTGAAGCTTTCTTT. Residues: CASSPDSYTEAFF.

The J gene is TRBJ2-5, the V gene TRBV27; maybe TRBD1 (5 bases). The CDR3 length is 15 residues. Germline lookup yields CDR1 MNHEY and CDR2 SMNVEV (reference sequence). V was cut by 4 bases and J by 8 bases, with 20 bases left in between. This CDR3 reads CASSSLNDRLDTQYF. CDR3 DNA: TGTGCCAGCAGTTCGCTGAACGACAGACTCGATACCCAGTACTTC.

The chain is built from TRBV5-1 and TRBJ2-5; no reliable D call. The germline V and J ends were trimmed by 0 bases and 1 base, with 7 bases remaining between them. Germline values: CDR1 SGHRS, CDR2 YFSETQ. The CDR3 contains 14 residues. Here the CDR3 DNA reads TGCGCCAGCAGCTTGGCCATAGCCCAAGAGACCCAGTACTTC. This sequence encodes CASSLAIAQETQYF.

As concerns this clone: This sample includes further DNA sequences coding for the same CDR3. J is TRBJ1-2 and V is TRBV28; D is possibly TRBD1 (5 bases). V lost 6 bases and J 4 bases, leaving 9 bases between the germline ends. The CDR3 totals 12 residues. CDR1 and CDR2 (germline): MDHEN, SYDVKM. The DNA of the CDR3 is TGTGCCAGCAGAAGGCAGGGCTATGGCTACACCTTC. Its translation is CASRRQGYGYTF.

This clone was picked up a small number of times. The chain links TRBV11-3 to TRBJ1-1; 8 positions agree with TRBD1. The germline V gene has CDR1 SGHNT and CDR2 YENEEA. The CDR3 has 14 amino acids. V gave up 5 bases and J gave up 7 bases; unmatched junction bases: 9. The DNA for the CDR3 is TGTGCCAGCAGCCGGGACAGGAGGACGGGTGAAGCTTTCTTT. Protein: CASSRDRRTGEAFF.

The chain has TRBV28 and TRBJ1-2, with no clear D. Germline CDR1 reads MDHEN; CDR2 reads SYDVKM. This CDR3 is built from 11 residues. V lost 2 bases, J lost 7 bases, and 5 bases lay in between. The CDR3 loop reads CASSLNSGYTF. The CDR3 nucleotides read TGTGCCAGCAGTTTAAATAGTGGCTACACCTTC.

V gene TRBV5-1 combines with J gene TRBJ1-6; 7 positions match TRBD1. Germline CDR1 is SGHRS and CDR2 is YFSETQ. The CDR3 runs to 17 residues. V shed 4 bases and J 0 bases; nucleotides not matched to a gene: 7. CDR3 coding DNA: TGCGCCAGCAGCATAGGACAGGCCGACTCCTATAATTCACCCCTCCACTTT. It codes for CASSIGQADSYNSPLHF.

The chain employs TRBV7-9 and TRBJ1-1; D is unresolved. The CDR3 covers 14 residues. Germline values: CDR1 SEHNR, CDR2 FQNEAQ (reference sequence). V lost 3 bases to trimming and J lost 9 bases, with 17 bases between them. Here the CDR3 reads CASSFSQSGDQAFF. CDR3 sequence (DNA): TGTGCCAGCAGCTTTAGCCAGTCGGGAGACCAAGCTTTCTTT.

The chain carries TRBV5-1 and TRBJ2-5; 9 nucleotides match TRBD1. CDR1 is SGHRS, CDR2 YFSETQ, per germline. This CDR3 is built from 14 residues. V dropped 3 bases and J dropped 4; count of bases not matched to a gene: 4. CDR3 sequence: CASSWGTGRETQYF. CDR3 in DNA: TGCGCCAGCAGCTGGGGGACAGGGAGAGAGACCCAGTACTTC.

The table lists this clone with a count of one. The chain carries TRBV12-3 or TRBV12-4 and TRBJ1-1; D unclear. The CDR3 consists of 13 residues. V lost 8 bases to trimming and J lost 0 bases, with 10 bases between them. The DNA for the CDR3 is TGTGCCAGCGTAAAACAGCTGAACACTGAAGCTTTCTTT. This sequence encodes CASVKQLNTEAFF.

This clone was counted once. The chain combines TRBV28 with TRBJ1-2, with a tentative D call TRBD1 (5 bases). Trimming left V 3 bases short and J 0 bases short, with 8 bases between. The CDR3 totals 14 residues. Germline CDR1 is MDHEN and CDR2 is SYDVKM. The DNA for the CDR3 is TGTGCCAGCAGTTTCGGGGGGGCTAACTATGGCTACACCTTC. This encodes CASSFGGANYGYTF.

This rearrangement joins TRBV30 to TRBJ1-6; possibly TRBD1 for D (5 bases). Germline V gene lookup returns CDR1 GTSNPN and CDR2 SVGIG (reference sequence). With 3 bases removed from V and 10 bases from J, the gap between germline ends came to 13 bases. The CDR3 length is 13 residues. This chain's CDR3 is CAWRDNEKSPLHF. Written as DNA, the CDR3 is TGTGCCTGGAGGGACAATGAGAAATCACCCCTCCACTTT.

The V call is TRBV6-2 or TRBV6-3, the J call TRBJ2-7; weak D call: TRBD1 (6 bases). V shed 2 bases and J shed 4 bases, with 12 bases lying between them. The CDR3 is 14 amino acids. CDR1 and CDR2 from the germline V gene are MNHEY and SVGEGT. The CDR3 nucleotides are TGTGCCAGCAGTTACGCGGTCAGGGGTTACGAGCAGTACTTC. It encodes CASSYAVRGYEQYF.

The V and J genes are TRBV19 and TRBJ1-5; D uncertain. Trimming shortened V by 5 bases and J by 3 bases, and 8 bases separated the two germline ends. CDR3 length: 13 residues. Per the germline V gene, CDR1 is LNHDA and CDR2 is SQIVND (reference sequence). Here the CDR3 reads CASSEGSNQPQHF. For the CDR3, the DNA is TGTGCCAGTAGTGAGGGTTCCAATCAGCCCCAGCATTTT.

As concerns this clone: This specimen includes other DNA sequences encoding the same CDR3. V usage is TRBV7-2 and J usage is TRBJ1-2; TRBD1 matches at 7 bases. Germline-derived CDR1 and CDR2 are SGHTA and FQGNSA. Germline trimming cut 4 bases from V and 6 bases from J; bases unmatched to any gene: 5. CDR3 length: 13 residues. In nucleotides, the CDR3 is TGTGCCAGCAGCTACAGGGGATTGGATGGCTACACCTTC. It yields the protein CASSYRGLDGYTF. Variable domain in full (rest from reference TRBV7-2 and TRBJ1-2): GAGVSQSPSNKVTEKGKDVELRCDPISGHTALYWYRQSLGQGLEFLIYFQGNSAPDKSGLPSDRFSAERTGGSVSTLTIQRTQQEDSAVYLCASSYRGLDGYTFGSGTRLTVV.

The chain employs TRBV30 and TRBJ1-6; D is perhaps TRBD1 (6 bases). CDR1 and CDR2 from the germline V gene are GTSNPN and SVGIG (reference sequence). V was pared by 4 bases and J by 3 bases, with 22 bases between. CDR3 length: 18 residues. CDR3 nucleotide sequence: TGTGCCTGGACCCTACGAGGGCGGGGGGCAGGCTATAATTCACCCCTCCACTTT. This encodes CAWTLRGRGAGYNSPLHF. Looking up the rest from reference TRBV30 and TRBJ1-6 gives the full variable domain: SQTIHQWPATLVQPVGSPLSLECTVEGTSNPNLYWYRQAAGRGLQLLFYSVGIGQISSEVPQNLSASRPQDRQFILSSKKLLLSDSGFYLCAWTLRGRGAGYNSPLHFGNGTRLTVT.

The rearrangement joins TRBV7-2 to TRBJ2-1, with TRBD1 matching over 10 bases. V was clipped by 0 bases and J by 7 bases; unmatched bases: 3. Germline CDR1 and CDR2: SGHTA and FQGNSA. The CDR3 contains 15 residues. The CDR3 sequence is CASSLAGTGVNEQFF. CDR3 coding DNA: TGTGCCAGCAGCTTAGCCGGGACAGGGGTAAATGAGCAGTTCTTC. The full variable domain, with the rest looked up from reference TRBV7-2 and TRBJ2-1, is GAGVSQSPSNKVTEKGKDVELRCDPISGHTALYWYRQSLGQGLEFLIYFQGNSAPDKSGLPSDRFSAERTGGSVSTLTIQRTQQEDSAVYLCASSLAGTGVNEQFFGPGTRLTVL.

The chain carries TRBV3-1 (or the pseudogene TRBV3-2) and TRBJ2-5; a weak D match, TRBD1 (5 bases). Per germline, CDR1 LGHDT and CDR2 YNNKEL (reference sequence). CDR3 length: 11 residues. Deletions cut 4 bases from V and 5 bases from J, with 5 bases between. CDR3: CASSPGETQYF. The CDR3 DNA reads TGTGCCAGCAGCCCAGGGGAGACCCAGTACTTC.